This section outlines one T cell receptor beta chain sequence together with its context. The antigen remains undetermined. This sample was taken from a study of OX40 agonist ivuxolimab in advanced cancers. Study-wide findings and caveats: The average count of expanded clones was higher among CD8+ T cells than among CD4+.

Assay: immunoSEQ multiplex PCR; the TCRdb copy retains only in-frame clones and omits some. The sample records 55,000 to 85,000 clones, 86% being singletons. CDR3 length: 16 amino acids. The J gene is TRBJ2-7, the V gene TRBV21-1; the listed D gene, TRBD2, was not tested against the DNA. TRBV21-1 is assigned pseudogene status. The source was CD4+ or CD8+ T cells sorted from blood, collected in a trial of the OX40 agonist ivuxolimab. The source is an adult with an advanced solid tumor such as melanoma, head and neck, liver or kidney cancer. For the CDR3, the DNA is TGTGCCAGCAGCAAAGATGACTGGCAGCTGGTCTACGAGCAGTACTTC. It encodes CASSKDDWQLVYEQYF.